The 21 T cell receptor beta chains listed next were all sequenced from one sample in a study of blood T cell repertoires in COVID-19. TCRdb's copy holds only in-frame clones and misses some; the assay was immunoSEQ multiplex PCR. Of 250,000 to 350,000 clones in the sample, roughly 86% were seen once. The sequenced sample consisted of PBMCs or T cells enriched from blood (not recorded which). The receptors here all came from a woman in her 30s who had recovered from COVID-19.

J is TRBJ1-1 and V is TRBV27; D gene unclear. Trimming took off 2 bases at V and 7 bases at J, with 11 bases between the two ends. CDR1 is MNHEY and CDR2 is SMNVEV in the germline V gene (reference sequence). The CDR3 contains 13 residues. The CDR3 here is CASSLVATDEAFF. The CDR3 DNA is TGTGCCAGCAGTTTAGTAGCAACGGATGAAGCTTTCTTT.

This chain links TRBV28 with TRBJ2-1; D is perhaps TRBD1 (6 bases). Deletions cut 4 bases from V and 5 bases from J, with 15 bases between. The CDR3 spans 15 residues. The V gene's germline CDR1 is MDHEN and CDR2 SYDVKM. Written as DNA, the CDR3 is TGTGCCAGCAGTTCCCCGCAGGGGCAGGACAATGAGCAGTTCTTC. This codes for CASSSPQGQDNEQFF.

The V call is TRBV11-3, the J call TRBJ2-1; D is perhaps TRBD1 (6 bases). Germline values: CDR1 SGHNT, CDR2 YENEEA. V was clipped by 2 bases and J by 2 bases, with 10 bases between them. The CDR3 runs to 15 residues. This CDR3 reads CASSLRTAPYNEQFF. The CDR3 bases are TGTGCCAGCAGCTTAAGGACAGCCCCCTACAATGAGCAGTTCTTC.

The gene calls are TRBV27 and TRBJ1-2; TRBD1 might be the D (5 bases). The V gene's germline CDR1 is MNHEY and CDR2 SMNVEV (reference sequence). The CDR3 sequence is 16 residues long. V lost 5 bases, J lost 4 bases, and 20 bases lay in between. CDR3 amino acids: CASSRSGGVGPYGYTF. The CDR3 coding sequence is TGTGCCAGCAGTCGTTCGGGGGGGGTGGGGCCCTATGGCTACACCTTC.

The chain couples TRBV21-1 to TRBJ1-6; the table calls TRBD1, which could not be checked here. TRBV21-1 constitutes a pseudogene. This CDR3 has 16 residues. DNA for the CDR3: TGTGCCAGCAGCCCCTCAAGCAGGCCATATAATTCACCCCTCCACTTT. Residues: CASSPSSRPYNSPLHF.

This chain uses TRBV5-4 with TRBJ2-3; possible D gene TRBD2, 6 bases. The V gene's germline CDR1 is SGHNT and CDR2 YYREEE (reference sequence). The length of the CDR3 is 15 residues. Deletions cut 4 bases from V and 2 bases from J, with 14 bases between. As DNA, the CDR3 is TGTGCCAGCAGCCCCTTGGGCGGGGCCACAGATACGCAGTATTTT. As protein: CASSPLGGATDTQYF.

This chain links TRBV7-3 with TRBJ2-1, with D perhaps TRBD1 (5 bases). The CDR3 spans 14 residues. V lost 3 bases and J lost 9, with 15 bases in between. Germline assignment: CDR1 SGHTA and CDR2 FQGTGA. The CDR3 here is CASSFTLGVGEQFF. The CDR3 DNA reads TGTGCCAGCAGCTTCACATTAGGGGTGGGTGAGCAGTTCTTC.

The chain employs TRBV11-3 and TRBJ1-2; D not certain. The CDR3 consists of 12 residues. Trimming took off 0 bases at V and 5 bases at J, with 4 bases between the two ends. Germline values: CDR1 SGHNT, CDR2 YENEEA. CDR3 residues: CASSLDVYGYTF. The CDR3 DNA is TGTGCCAGCAGCTTAGACGTATATGGCTACACCTTC.

V and J are TRBV4-1 and TRBJ1-6; D may be TRBD1 (6 bases). Germline V lookup: CDR1 MGHRA, CDR2 YSYEKL. This CDR3 is 16 amino acids long. V shed 0 bases and J shed 7 bases, with 13 bases lying between them. The CDR3 loop reads CASSQDRGARNSPLHF. The CDR3 DNA is TGCGCCAGCAGCCAAGATCGGGGGGCGAGGAATTCACCCCTCCACTTT.

The chain uses TRBV6-1 and TRBJ2-7; 9 nucleotides line up with TRBD2. Germline assignment: CDR1 MNHNS and CDR2 SASEGT. The CDR3 runs to 15 residues. Unmatched junction bases numbered 4, after V lost 0 bases and J lost 4 bases. The DNA for the CDR3 is TGTGCCAGCAGTGAAGCCGGCGGGAGGGCGTACGAGCAGTACTTC. Translation: CASSEAGGRAYEQYF.

This clone has only a few counts. The genes are TRBV19 and TRBJ1-6; the D gene is possibly TRBD1 (5 bases). The length of the CDR3 is 15 residues. The V and J ends lost 6 bases and 10 bases respectively, with 19 bases between them. Germline assignment: CDR1 LNHDA and CDR2 SQIVND (reference sequence). CDR3 sequence reads: CASRLGDLTASPLHF. DNA for the CDR3: TGTGCCAGTAGACTGGGGGACTTGACAGCCTCACCCCTCCACTTT.

The chain links TRBV11-3 to TRBJ1-1; TRBD1 matches at 7 bases. J was trimmed by 7 bases and V by 5 bases; bases with no gene match: 7. The CDR3 totals 13 residues. The germline gives CDR1 SGHNT, CDR2 YENEEA. CDR3 DNA: TGTGCCAGCAGCCAACAGGGGCGGGATGAAGCTTTCTTT. Translation gives CASSQQGRDEAFF. The entire variable domain, with the rest obtained from reference TRBV11-3 and TRBJ1-1, is as follows: EAGVVQSPRYKIIEKKQPVAFWCNPISGHNTLYWYLQNLGQGPELLIRYENEEAVDDSQLPKDRFSAERLKGVDSTLKIQPAELGDSAVYLCASSQQGRDEAFFGQGTRLTVV.

The chain employs TRBV7-8 and TRBJ1-2; possibly TRBD1 for D (5 bases). In germline, CDR1 is SGHVS, CDR2 FQNEAQ. V dropped 1 base and J dropped 5 bases, with 14 bases sitting between them. This CDR3 has 15 amino acids. This chain's CDR3 is CASSLGQRYDYGYTF. The DNA for the CDR3 is TGTGCCAGCAGCTTAGGACAGAGATACGATTATGGCTACACCTTC.

The rearrangement links TRBV9 to TRBJ1-2; TRBD1 is a possible D gene (5 bases). The V gene's germline CDR1 is SGDLS and CDR2 YYNGEE. V shed 3 bases and J shed 8 bases, with 14 bases lying between them. This CDR3 is 13 amino acids long. The CDR3: CASSALGTSGYTF. DNA for the CDR3: TGTGCCAGCAGCGCCCTAGGGACTAGCGGCTACACCTTC.

J is TRBJ2-1 and V is TRBV19; weak D call: TRBD2 (5 bases). Germline values: CDR1 LNHDA, CDR2 SQIVND (reference sequence). V lost 1 base to trimming and J lost 8 bases, with 12 bases between them. CDR3 size: 14 residues. The CDR3 DNA reads TGTGCCAGTAGTATAGCGGACTTTTTTGATGAGCAGTTCTTC. As protein: CASSIADFFDEQFF.

In its sample, this clone was seen a few times. The J gene is TRBJ2-7, the V gene TRBV28, with 8 positions matching TRBD1. Germline CDR1 and CDR2: MDHEN and SYDVKM. V shed 6 bases and J 3 bases; nucleotides not matched to a gene: 10. This CDR3 is built from 15 residues. Here the CDR3 reads CASRPAGQARYEQYF. The DNA for the CDR3 is TGTGCCAGCAGACCTGCGGGACAGGCCCGCTACGAGCAGTACTTC.

Comments on this clone: Other DNA sequences in the same sample also yield this CDR3. The rearrangement joins TRBV29-1 to TRBJ1-5, with 9 positions matching TRBD1. Germline-derived CDR1 and CDR2 are SQVTM and ANQGSEA. The CDR3 sequence is 13 residues long. V lost 4 bases to trimming and J lost 2 bases; unmatched junction nucleotides: 0. CDR3 region: CSVGTGGNQPQHF. CDR3 DNA: TGCAGCGTTGGGACAGGGGGCAATCAGCCCCAGCATTTT. The whole variable domain, filled in from reference TRBV29-1 and TRBJ1-5, reads SAVISQKPSRDICQRGTSLTIQCQVDSQVTMMFWYRQQPGQSLTLIATANQGSEATYESGFVIDKFPISRPNLTFSTLTVSNMSPEDSSIYLCSVGTGGNQPQHFGDGTRLSIL.

This chain connects TRBV28 to TRBJ1-2, with 8 bases aligning to TRBD1. The CDR3 has 14 amino acids. Germline CDR1 MDHEN, CDR2 SYDVKM. V shed 6 bases and J 3 bases; nucleotides not matched to a gene: 6. In DNA, the CDR3 is TGTGCCAGCAGCCCCGGGGACAGGTACTATGGCTACACCTTC. This codes for CASSPGDRYYGYTF.

J is TRBJ2-3 and V is TRBV10-1; maybe TRBD2 (5 bases). Trimming took 6 bases from V and 6 from J, leaving 13 bases between them. CDR3 size: 13 residues. CDR1 is WNHNN, CDR2 SYGVQD, per germline (reference sequence). Here the CDR3 reads CASSEGGFDTQYF. CDR3 DNA sequence: TGCGCCAGCAGCGAAGGAGGCTTCGATACGCAGTATTTT.

V gene TRBV30 combines with J gene TRBJ2-5; 10 bases are shared with TRBD2. This CDR3 is 15 amino acids long. Trimming removed 0 bases from V and 5 bases from J; junction bases left unmatched: 6. CDR1 and CDR2 from the germline V gene are GTSNPN and SVGIG (reference sequence). CDR3 nucleotides: TGTGCCTGGAGTGTTCTAGCGGGAGTAATGGAGACCCAGTACTTC. Protein product: CAWSVLAGVMETQYF.

The chain combines TRBV27 with TRBJ1-5, with D possibly TRBD1 on 6 matching bases. CDR1 and CDR2 (germline): MNHEY, SMNVEV (reference sequence). V gave up 8 bases and J gave up 5 bases, with 13 bases separating them. This CDR3 is built from 13 residues. The CDR3 DNA reads TGTGCCAGCCGAAACAACAGGGATCAGCCCCAGCATTTT. Translated: CASRNNRDQPQHF.